Listed here are 10 T cell receptor beta chains from one sample, sequenced in a study of sequential checkpoint blockade in melanoma. TCRdb's copy holds only in-frame clones and misses some; the assay was immunoSEQ multiplex PCR. Among approximately 13,000 clones listed, 70% to 85% were seen once. Treatment: randomized to nivolumab then ipilimumab (arm A) or the reverse (arm B). The sample here was CD8+ T cells sorted from blood (inferred from file names), taken from a patient given nivolumab and ipilimumab in sequence. Receptors were obtained from a human donor with melanoma.

The chain has TRBV5-1 and TRBJ1-2, with 7 bases lining up with TRBD1. V gave up 4 bases and J gave up 3 bases; unmatched junction bases: 0. Germline CDR1 SGHRS, CDR2 YFSETQ. This CDR3 comprises 12 residues. This CDR3 is CASSGTDYGYTF. CDR3 nucleotide sequence: TGCGCCAGCAGCGGGACAGACTATGGCTACACCTTC.

The chain carries TRBV13 and TRBJ2-5; TRBD1 is a possible D gene (7 bases). This CDR3 contains 14 residues. Germline CDR1 and CDR2: PRHDT and FYEKMQ (reference sequence). Trimming stripped 5 bases from V and 5 bases from J, with 15 bases between. CDR3 sequence (DNA): TGTGCCAGCAGCAACCAACAGGGGAGGGAGACCCAGTACTTC. This sequence encodes CASSNQQGRETQYF.

The chain is built from TRBV11-2 and TRBJ1-2; 7 nucleotides match TRBD1. The trim removed 0 bases at V and 5 bases at J, leaving 15 bases unmatched. CDR1 and CDR2 from the germline V gene are SGHAT and FQNNGV. CDR3 size: 18 residues. CDR3 sequence reads: CASSLDYRDREDNYGYTF. For the CDR3, the DNA is TGTGCCAGCAGCTTAGATTACCGAGACAGGGAGGATAATTATGGCTACACCTTC.

Here the CDR3 reads CASSELGQGNYGYTF. In DNA form, the CDR3 reads TGTGCCAGCAGTGAATTAGGACAGGGGAACTATGGCTACACCTTC. The gene calls are TRBV6-1 and TRBJ1-2, with 9 nucleotides matching TRBD1. Germline V gene data show CDR1 as MNHNS and CDR2 as SASEGT. Trimming removed 2 bases from V and 2 bases from J; junction bases left unmatched: 3. The CDR3 runs 15 residues.

V is TRBV7-9 and J is TRBJ2-2; TRBD1 agrees at 10 bases. The V gene end was trimmed by 4 bases and the J gene end by 5 bases; junction bases not matched to a gene: 4. CDR1 and CDR2 (germline): SEHNR, FQNEAQ (reference sequence). The CDR3 covers 15 residues. In DNA form, the CDR3 reads TGTGCCAGCAGCTCACCGGGACAGGGGACCGGGGAGCTGTTTTTT. Its translation is CASSSPGQGTGELFF.

The V gene is TRBV5-1, the J gene TRBJ1-2; 7 bases are shared with TRBD1. The V segment lost 0 bases and the J segment 2 bases; nucleotides outside the gene matches: 1. The CDR3 spans 14 residues. CDR1 and CDR2 from the germline V gene are SGHRS and YFSETQ. CDR3 amino acids: CASSLEGQNYGYTF. In nucleotides, the CDR3 is TGCGCCAGCAGCTTGGAGGGACAGAACTATGGCTACACCTTC.

This chain joins TRBV4-2 and TRBJ2-2; a weak D match, TRBD2 (6 bases). CDR3 size: 13 residues. In germline, CDR1 is LGHNA, CDR2 YNFKEQ. Trimming stripped 1 base from V and 13 bases from J, with 13 bases between. CDR3 in amino acids: CASSQVEGGGLFF. The CDR3 nucleotides read TGTGCCAGCAGCCAAGTGGAGGGCGGTGGGCTGTTTTTT.

V usage is TRBV30 and J usage is TRBJ2-7, with 12 bases matching TRBD2. Germline CDR1 reads GTSNPN; CDR2 reads SVGIG (reference sequence). The J segment lost 5 bases and the V segment lost 4 bases, leaving 9 bases of the junction unmatched. CDR3 length equals 15 residues. CDR3 in amino acids: CAWKASGGAVDEQYV. CDR3 coding DNA: TGTGCCTGGAAAGCTAGCGGGGGGGCCGTCGACGAGCAGTACGTC.

The chain recombines TRBV5-8 with TRBJ2-3, with D perhaps matching TRBD1 (5 bases). The CDR3 is made up of 15 amino acids. V shed 0 bases and J shed 2 bases, with 10 bases lying between them. Germline-derived CDR1 and CDR2 are SGHTS and YDEGEE. The CDR3 loop is CASSLGGRLTDTQYF. CDR3 sequence (DNA): TGTGCCAGCAGCTTGGGGGGCCGGCTCACAGATACGCAGTATTTT.

This clone came up a few times. The J gene is TRBJ1-5, the V gene TRBV19; D gene uncertain. Germline V gene sequence: CDR1 LNHDA, CDR2 SQIVND (reference sequence). Trimming cost V 7 bases and J 5 bases, with 12 bases left between them. The length of the CDR3 is 13 residues. The CDR3 coding sequence is TGTGCCAGTACTCTCACCGGGGATCAGCCCCAGCATTTT. It is translated as CASTLTGDQPQHF.